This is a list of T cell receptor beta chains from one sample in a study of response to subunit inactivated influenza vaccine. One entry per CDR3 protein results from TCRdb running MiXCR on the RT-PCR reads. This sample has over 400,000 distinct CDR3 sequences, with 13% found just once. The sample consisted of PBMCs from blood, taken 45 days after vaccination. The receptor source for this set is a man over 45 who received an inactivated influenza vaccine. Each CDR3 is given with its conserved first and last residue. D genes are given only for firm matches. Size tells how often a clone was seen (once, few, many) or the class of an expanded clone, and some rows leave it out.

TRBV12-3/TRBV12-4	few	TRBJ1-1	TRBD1	CASSLRTGGVTEAFF	TGTGCCAGCAGTTTGCGGACAGGGGGGGTCACTGAAGCTTTCTTT
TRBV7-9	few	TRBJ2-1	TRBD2	CASSLAGLAGGPQFF	TGTGCCAGCAGCTTAGCGGGACTAGCGGGAGGGCCCCAGTTCTTC
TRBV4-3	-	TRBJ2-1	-	CASSQDKIGYGEQFF	TGCGCCAGCAGCCAAGATAAGATAGGGTATGGTGAGCAGTTCTTC
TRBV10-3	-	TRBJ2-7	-	CAISEPTGLLGYF	TGTGCCATCAGTGAGCCCACAGGGCTCTTAGGGTACTTC
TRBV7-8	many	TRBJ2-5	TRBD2	CASSLTGTSGRGETQYF	TGTGCCAGCAGCTTAACCGGGACTAGCGGGAGGGGAGAGACCCAGTACTTC
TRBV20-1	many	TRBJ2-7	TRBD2	CSATRAGLGGVGYF	TGCAGTGCCACCAGGGCGGGACTAGGCGGGGTTGGGTACTTC
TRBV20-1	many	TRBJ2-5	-	CSARRDFQETQYF	TGCAGTGCTCGGAGGGACTTCCAAGAGACCCAGTACTTC
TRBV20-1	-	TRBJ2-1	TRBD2	CSARATSGPYNEQFF	TGCAGTGCTAGAGCCACTAGCGGGCCTTACAATGAGCAGTTCTTC
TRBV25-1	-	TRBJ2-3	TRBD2	CASSSGGRAWVDTQYF	TGTGCCAGCAGCTCGGGTGGGAGGGCCTGGGTAGATACGCAGTATTTT
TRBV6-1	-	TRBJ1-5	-	CASSRGAPGNQPQHF	TGTGCCAGCAGTCGCGGGGCCCCAGGGAATCAGCCCCAGCATTTT
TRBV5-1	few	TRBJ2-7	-	CASSLTVWSSYEQYF	TGCGCCAGCAGCTTGACAGTCTGGAGCTCCTACGAGCAGTACTTC
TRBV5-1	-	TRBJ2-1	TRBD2	CASSYRALAGNEQFF	TGCGCCAGCAGCTACAGGGCCTTAGCGGGGAATGAGCAGTTCTTC
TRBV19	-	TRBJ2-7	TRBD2	CASSPLSGRATGEQYF	TGTGCCAGTAGTCCGCTTAGCGGGAGGGCCACAGGCGAGCAGTACTTC
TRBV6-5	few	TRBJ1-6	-	CASSYSWYSNSPLHF	TGTGCCAGCAGTTACTCGTGGTATAGTAATTCACCCCTCCACTTT
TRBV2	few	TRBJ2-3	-	CASSADRTSTDTQYF	TGTGCCAGCAGTGCCGACAGAACTAGCACAGATACGCAGTATTTT
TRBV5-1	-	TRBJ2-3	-	CASSDPGADTQYF	TGCGCCAGCAGCGACCCAGGGGCAGATACGCAGTATTTT
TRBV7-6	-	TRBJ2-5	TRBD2	CASSLDDRLAGETQYF	TGTGCCAGCAGCTTAGACGATAGACTAGCTGGGGAGACCCAGTACTTC